This T cell receptor (beta chain) stems from a study of blood T cells in healthy people across ages. Notes on the study in general: Diversity was higher, and naive CD4+ cells more numerous, in long-lived donors than in aged donors.

Together with a sample-barcoded 5' primer, a J-beta primer mix was included in a second PCR lasting roughly 6 to 12 cycles. CDR3-containing paired-end reads numbering at least 2.5 million came from each sample. A single record per CDR3 protein comes from TCRdb applying MiXCR to the 5' RACE reads. The table has 790,000 or so distinct CDR3 sequences, 45% to 70% seen once. V was pared by 7 bases and J by 0 bases, with 17 bases between. CDR1 and CDR2 from the germline V gene are SQVTM and ANQGSEA. CDR3 length equals 15 residues. In each sample, at least 6.5 million PBMCs were isolated. No fewer than 6 micrograms of total RNA were isolated from every sample. In regard to this clonotype: What it binds is unknown.

The sequenced material came from blood. V gene TRBV29-1 combines with J gene TRBJ2-3; D may be TRBD1 (6 bases). The TCR was taken from a man aged 35 to 55 in good health. The CDR3 spells CSGQGTSTSTDTQYF. The CDR3 nucleotides are TGCAGCGGGCAAGGGACAAGTACTAGCACAGATACGCAGTATTTT.